This T cell receptor beta chain derives from a study of response to subunit inactivated influenza vaccine. TCRdb ran MiXCR on the RT-PCR reads and lists one entry per CDR3 protein. The profile shows under 500,000 distinct CDR3 sequences, 9.5% to 12% of them singletons. The CDR3 has 15 residues. In germline, CDR1 is DFQATT, CDR2 SNEGSKA (reference sequence). The ends were cut back, 5 bases at V and 3 bases at J, with 20 bases in the middle. This clonotype was recorded many times. The receptor was derived from a man between 50 and 59 years old who received an inactivated influenza vaccine. The chain has TRBV20-1 and TRBJ2-7; perhaps TRBD1 as D (7 bases). Sequencing was performed on PBMCs from blood, taken roughly 48 days after vaccination. CDR3 nucleotide sequence: TGCAGTGCTTTCAGGGGGGCGGGAAGCCGCTACGAGCAGTACTTC. Translating gives CSAFRGAGSRYEQYF.